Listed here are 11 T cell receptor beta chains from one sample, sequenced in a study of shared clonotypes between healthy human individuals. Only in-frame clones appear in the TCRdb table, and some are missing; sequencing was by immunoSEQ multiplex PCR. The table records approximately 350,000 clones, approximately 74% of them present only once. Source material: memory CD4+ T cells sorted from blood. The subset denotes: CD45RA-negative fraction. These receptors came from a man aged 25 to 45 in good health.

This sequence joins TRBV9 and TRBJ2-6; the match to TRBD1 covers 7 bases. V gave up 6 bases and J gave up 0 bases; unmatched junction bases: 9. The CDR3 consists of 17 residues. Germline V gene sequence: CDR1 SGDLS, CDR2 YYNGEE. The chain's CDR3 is CASTGTAPNSGANVLTF. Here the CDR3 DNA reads TGTGCCAGCACCGGGACAGCCCCAAACTCTGGGGCCAACGTCCTGACTTTC.

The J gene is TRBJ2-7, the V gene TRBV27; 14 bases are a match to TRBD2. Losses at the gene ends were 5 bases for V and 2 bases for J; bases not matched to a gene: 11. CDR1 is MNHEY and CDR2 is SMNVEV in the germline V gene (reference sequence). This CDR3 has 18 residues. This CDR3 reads CASSPPGTSGRRAYEQYF. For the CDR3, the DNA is TGTGCCAGCAGTCCCCCCGGGACTAGCGGGAGAAGGGCCTACGAGCAGTACTTC.

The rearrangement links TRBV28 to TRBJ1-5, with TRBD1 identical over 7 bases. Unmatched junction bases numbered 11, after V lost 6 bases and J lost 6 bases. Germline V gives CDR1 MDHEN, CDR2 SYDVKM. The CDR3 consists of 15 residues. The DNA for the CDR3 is TGTGCCAGCAGACCAGCGGACAGGAGAGCTCAGCCCCAGCATTTT. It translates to CASRPADRRAQPQHF.

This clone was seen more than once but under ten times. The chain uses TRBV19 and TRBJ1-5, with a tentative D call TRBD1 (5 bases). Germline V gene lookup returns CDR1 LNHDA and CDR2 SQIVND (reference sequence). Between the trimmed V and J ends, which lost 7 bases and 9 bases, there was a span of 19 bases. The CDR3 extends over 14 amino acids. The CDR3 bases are TGTGCCAGTAAGACGGGGGTCTCGGGTTGGCCCCAGCATTTT. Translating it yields CASKTGVSGWPQHF.

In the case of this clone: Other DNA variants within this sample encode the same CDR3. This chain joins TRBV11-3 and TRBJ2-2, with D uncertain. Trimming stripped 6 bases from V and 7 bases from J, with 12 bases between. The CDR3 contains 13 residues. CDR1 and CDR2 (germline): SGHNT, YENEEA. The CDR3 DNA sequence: TGTGCCAGCAGGAAAGGGCGAATCGGGGAGCTGTTTTTT. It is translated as CASRKGRIGELFF.

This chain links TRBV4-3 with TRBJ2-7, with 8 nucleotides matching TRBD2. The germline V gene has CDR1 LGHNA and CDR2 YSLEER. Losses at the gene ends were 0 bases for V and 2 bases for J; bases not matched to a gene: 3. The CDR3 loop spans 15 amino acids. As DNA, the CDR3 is TGCGCCAGCAGCCAAGAACCTAGCGGGCCCTACGAGCAGTACTTC. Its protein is CASSQEPSGPYEQYF.

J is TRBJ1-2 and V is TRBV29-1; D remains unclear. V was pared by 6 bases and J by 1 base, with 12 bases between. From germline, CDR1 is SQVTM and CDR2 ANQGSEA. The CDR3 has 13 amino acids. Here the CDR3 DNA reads TGCAGCGTCGGCGAGACATATAACTATGGCTACACCTTC. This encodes CSVGETYNYGYTF.

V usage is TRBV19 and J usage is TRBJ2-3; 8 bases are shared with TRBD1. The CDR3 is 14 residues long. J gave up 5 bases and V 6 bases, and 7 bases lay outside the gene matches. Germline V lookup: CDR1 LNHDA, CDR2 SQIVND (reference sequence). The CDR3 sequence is CASSQGAQGDTQYF. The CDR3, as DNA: TGTGCCAGTAGCCAGGGGGCCCAGGGAGATACGCAGTATTTT.

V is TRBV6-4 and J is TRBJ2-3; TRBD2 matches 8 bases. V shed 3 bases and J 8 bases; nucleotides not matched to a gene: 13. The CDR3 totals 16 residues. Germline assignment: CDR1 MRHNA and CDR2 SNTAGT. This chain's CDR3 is CASSDVAGQGSGTQYF. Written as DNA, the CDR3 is TGTGCCAGCAGTGATGTAGCGGGGCAGGGGAGCGGTACGCAGTATTTT.

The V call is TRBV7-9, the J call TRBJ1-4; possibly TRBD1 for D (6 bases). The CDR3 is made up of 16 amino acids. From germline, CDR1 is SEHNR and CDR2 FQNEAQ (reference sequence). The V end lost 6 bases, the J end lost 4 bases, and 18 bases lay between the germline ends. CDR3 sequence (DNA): TGTGCCAGCAGAGACGCGGCGGACAGCTTTAATGAAAAACTGTTTTTT. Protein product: CASRDAADSFNEKLFF.

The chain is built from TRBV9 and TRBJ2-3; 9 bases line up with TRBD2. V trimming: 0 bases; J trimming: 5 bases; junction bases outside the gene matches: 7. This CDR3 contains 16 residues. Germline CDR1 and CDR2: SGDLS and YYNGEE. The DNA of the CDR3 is TGTGCCAGCAGCGTAGGTAGCGGGAGCGAGGGAGATACGCAGTATTTT. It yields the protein CASSVGSGSEGDTQYF.